These 15 T cell receptor beta chains came from one sample sequenced in a study of beta chain features in type 1 diabetes listed by TCRdb under 2018. The library was built by means of the immunoSEQ multiplex PCR assay. The High Capacity cDNA Reverse Transcription Kit was used to reverse transcribe all of the isolated RNA, meaning that expressed TCRB transcripts were what got sequenced. Sourced from immuneACCESS, this table was stored by TCRdb with only in-frame sequences that have V and J called. A share of the clones is absent; for the studies checked, an unresolved V gene accounts for under half, and the remainder has no known explanation. The sample yields nearly 350,000 clones; approximately 8.2% were counted once. Of the sample, less than 0.45% is held by the ten largest clones. Specimen: central memory CD4+ T cells from blood. These receptors were taken from a woman in her late teens or twenties in good health.

There are a few counts of this clone. The rearrangement links TRBV27 to TRBJ2-5, with D possibly TRBD2 on 6 matching bases. From germline, CDR1 is MNHEY and CDR2 SMNVEV (reference sequence). The CDR3 runs 13 residues. Trimming left V 3 bases short and J 5 bases short, with 10 bases between. The CDR3 DNA is TGTGCCAGCAGTTTGGGGGGAGGTGAGACCCAGTACTTC. This codes for CASSLGGGETQYF.

The chain carries TRBV5-4 and TRBJ2-5; TRBD2 agrees at 12 bases. Germline CDR1 is SGHNT and CDR2 is YYREEE (reference sequence). The CDR3 consists of 16 residues. Losses at the gene ends were 1 base for V and 2 bases for J; bases not matched to a gene: 3. The CDR3 spells CASSLLTSGSQETQYF. In DNA, the CDR3 is TGTGCCAGCAGCTTGTTGACTAGCGGGAGTCAAGAGACCCAGTACTTC. The full variable domain, completed using reference TRBV5-4 and TRBJ2-5, is ETGVTQSPTHLIKTRGQQVTLRCSSQSGHNTVSWYQQALGQGPQFIFQYYREEENGRGNFPPRFSGLQFPNYSSELNVNALELDDSALYLCASSLLTSGSQETQYFGPGTRLLVL.

The chain combines TRBV11-2 with TRBJ2-7; possible D gene TRBD2, 6 bases. CDR3 length: 15 residues. Germline assignment: CDR1 SGHAT and CDR2 FQNNGV. The V end was cut by 0 bases, the J end by 2 bases, with 11 bases between. The CDR3 coding sequence is TGTGCCAGCAGCTTAGAGCCAGGGAGGCCCTACGAGCAGTACTTC. This sequence encodes CASSLEPGRPYEQYF.

The chain recombines TRBV7-2 with TRBJ2-7; D is ambiguous. Trimming took off 5 bases at V and 4 bases at J, with 18 bases between the two ends. The CDR3 is made up of 15 amino acids. The germline gives CDR1 SGHTA, CDR2 FQGNSA. CDR3 sequence: CASSLSPAQSYEQYF. The CDR3, as DNA: TGTGCCAGCAGCCTATCGCCGGCACAGTCTTACGAGCAGTACTTC.

This clone was seen a handful of times. The V gene is TRBV2, the J gene TRBJ1-2; D possibly corresponds to TRBD1 (6 bases). Germline CDR1 reads SNHLY; CDR2 reads FYNNEI. Trimming pared 5 bases from V and 2 bases from J, leaving 9 bases between. The CDR3 length is 13 residues. The CDR3 spells CASSSGQNYGYTF. The CDR3 nucleotides are TGTGCCAGCAGTTCCGGACAGAACTATGGCTACACCTTC.

This clone was recorded a few times. The chain uses TRBV7-8 and TRBJ2-1, with 13 bases aligning to TRBD2. After removal of 2 bases from V and 6 bases from J, the junction contained 7 bases not matched to a gene. Germline V gives CDR1 SGHVS, CDR2 FQNEAQ. The CDR3 runs to 17 residues. CDR3 loop: CASSLSYGTSGINEQFF. DNA for the CDR3: TGTGCCAGCAGCTTATCGTATGGGACTAGCGGGATCAATGAGCAGTTCTTC.

This chain joins TRBV6-6 and TRBJ1-2; D unresolved. Germline V CDR1 and CDR2: MNHNY, SVGAGI (reference sequence). V lost 6 bases, J lost 3 bases, and 11 bases lay in between. The CDR3 is made up of 13 amino acids. This CDR3 reads CASSPESDYGYTF. DNA for the CDR3: TGTGCCAGCAGCCCTGAATCAGACTATGGCTACACCTTC.

V usage is TRBV29-1 and J usage is TRBJ1-2, with TRBD1 matching 8 bases. Trimming took 7 bases from V and 5 from J; bases not matched to a gene: 3. This CDR3 spans 11 amino acids. Germline V lookup: CDR1 SQVTM, CDR2 ANQGSEA. The CDR3 DNA is TGCAGCGGGGGACAGGTGTATGGCTACACCTTC. Amino acids: CSGGQVYGYTF.

The J gene is TRBJ1-2, the V gene TRBV6-5; TRBD1 is a possible D gene (6 bases). The CDR3 is 15 amino acids. The V and J ends lost 0 bases and 6 bases respectively, with 14 bases between them. Germline CDR1 reads MNHEY; CDR2 reads SVGAGI. This CDR3 is CASSYSNRGRDGYTF. DNA of the CDR3: TGTGCCAGCAGTTACTCGAATAGGGGGAGGGATGGCTACACCTTC.

This chain links TRBV6-5 with TRBJ2-1; no clear D gene. The CDR3 is 12 residues long. V shed 4 bases and J shed 6 bases, with 7 bases lying between them. Germline CDR1 reads MNHEY; CDR2 reads SVGAGI. Here the CDR3 reads CASSFSGNEQFF. The CDR3 region has the DNA TGTGCCAGCAGTTTTTCGGGCAATGAGCAGTTCTTC.

This clone has a handful of counts. The CDR3 loop is CASSLVVGREETQYF. The CDR3 DNA follows: TGTGCCAGCAGCTTAGTTGTTGGCAGGGAAGAGACCCAGTACTTC. The chain carries TRBV7-2 and TRBJ2-5; the D gene is possibly TRBD1 (5 bases). The V end was cut by 1 base, the J end by 3 bases, with 12 bases between. The germline V gene has CDR1 SGHTA and CDR2 FQGNSA. The CDR3 contains 15 residues.

This clone has a handful of counts. The sample contains more than one DNA sequence encoding this CDR3. The chain joins TRBV19 to TRBJ2-1; D uncertain. CDR3 length: 12 residues. The germline V and J ends were trimmed by 5 bases and 4 bases, with 6 bases remaining between them. Germline V gene sequence: CDR1 LNHDA, CDR2 SQIVND (reference sequence). The CDR3, as DNA: TGTGCCAGTAGTCCTGGGTACAATGAGCAGTTCTTC. Translated: CASSPGYNEQFF.

There are a few counts of this clone. The chain links TRBV6-5 to TRBJ1-5; D is unclear. The CDR3 has 12 residues. CDR1 MNHEY and CDR2 SVGAGI come from the germline V gene. Trimming took off 3 bases at V and 6 bases at J, with 6 bases between the two ends. CDR3 in DNA: TGTGCCAGCAGTTATTCGATTCAGCCCCAGCATTTT. Its protein is CASSYSIQPQHF.

This chain connects TRBV5-4 to TRBJ2-3; possibly TRBD2 for D (6 bases). The V and J ends lost 7 bases and 0 bases respectively, with 9 bases between them. This CDR3 comprises 13 residues. CDR1 and CDR2 from the germline V gene are SGHNT and YYREEE (reference sequence). The CDR3 nucleotides read TGTGCCAGCGCGGGACCTAGCACAGATACGCAGTATTTT. Protein product: CASAGPSTDTQYF.

V usage is TRBV2 and J usage is TRBJ2-1; 10 nucleotides align to TRBD2. J was trimmed by 5 bases and V by 6 bases; bases with no gene match: 4. The CDR3 consists of 14 residues. Germline V gene data show CDR1 as SNHLY and CDR2 as FYNNEI. The CDR3 region is CASSRTSGDNEQFF. DNA for the CDR3: TGTGCCAGCAGCCGGACTAGCGGCGACAATGAGCAGTTCTTC.